This T cell receptor (beta chain) stems from a study of T cell changes during pregnancy in multiple sclerosis. Profiled with immunoSEQ multiplex PCR; TCRdb holds only in-frame clones, not every one. The sample lists roughly 46,000 clones, roughly 95% occurring once. This clone occurred once. The germline gives CDR1 MNHEY, CDR2 SMNVEV (reference sequence). The CDR3 has 15 residues. V was clipped by 0 bases and J by 8 bases; unmatched bases: 6. The starting material was CD8+ T cells from peripheral blood mononuclear cells, obtained after pregnancy. The TCR comes from a female donor with multiple sclerosis, enrolled in a pregnancy study. The chain links TRBV27 to TRBJ1-4, with 7 positions matching TRBD1. The CDR3 DNA is TGTGCCAGCAGTTTATCGAGACAGGGTGGGGAAAAACTGTTTTTT. The encoded protein is CASSLSRQGGEKLFF.